The next 15 T cell receptor beta chains were all read from a single sample in a study of blood T cell repertoires in COVID-19. TCRdb's copy holds only in-frame clones and misses some; the assay was immunoSEQ multiplex PCR. The sample has under 100,000 clones, less than 95% seen once. Sequencing input: peripheral blood. These receptor sequences come from a man aged 45-65 years with acute or convalescent COVID-19.

The V gene is TRBV10-3, the J gene TRBJ1-1; D gene unclear. The CDR3 runs 16 residues. CDR1 is ENHRY, CDR2 SYGVKD, per germline. Trimming cost V 3 bases and J 5 bases, with 19 bases left between them. As DNA, the CDR3 is TGTGCCATCAGTGACCTCTACGGACGGGGAAGAACTGAAGCTTTCTTT. This translates into CAISDLYGRGRTEAFF.

V and J are TRBV11-3 and TRBJ2-7; D possibly corresponds to TRBD2 (6 bases). With 5 bases removed from V and 5 bases from J, the gap between germline ends came to 16 bases. Germline assignment: CDR1 SGHNT and CDR2 YENEEA. The CDR3 consists of 14 residues. DNA of the CDR3: TGTGCCAGCAGCCCCGCTGCGGGAAACAACGAGCAGTACTTC. This gives the protein CASSPAAGNNEQYF.

The rearrangement links TRBV18 to TRBJ1-2; no definite D call. This CDR3 has 14 amino acids. Trimming left V 6 bases short and J 0 bases short, with 11 bases between. CDR1 is KGHSH, CDR2 LQKENI, per germline. The CDR3 DNA sequence: TGTGCCAGCTCGATCAGCGACTCTAACTATGGCTACACCTTC. It specifies CASSISDSNYGYTF.

The chain employs TRBV21-1 and TRBJ1-2; TRBD1, the D gene given by the table, was not confirmed from the DNA. TRBV21-1 is termed a pseudogene. There are 19 residues in the CDR3. The CDR3, as DNA: TGTGCCAGCATCAAACCCTTAAGGAGCTCAGGGGGCTCTTCCTATGGCTACACCTTC. Translation: CASIKPLRSSGGSSYGYTF.

J is TRBJ1-2 and V is TRBV5-4; TRBD1 is a possible D gene (6 bases). The CDR3 has 15 residues. Germline lookup yields CDR1 SGHNT and CDR2 YYREEE (reference sequence). V lost 4 bases and J lost 0, with 13 bases in between. The CDR3 bases are TGTGCCAGCAGCCCGGGGGGCGAGACTAACTATGGCTACACCTTC. It translates to CASSPGGETNYGYTF.

This chain connects TRBV7-9 to TRBJ2-7; 9 nucleotides align to TRBD2. Trimming at V came to 7 bases and at J to 5 bases, leaving 12 bases not matched to a gene. In germline, CDR1 is SEHNR, CDR2 FQNEAQ (reference sequence). There are 15 residues in the CDR3. The CDR3 reads CASNLLGLASHEQYF. DNA for the CDR3: TGTGCCAGCAACCTATTGGGACTAGCTTCCCACGAGCAGTACTTC.

V usage is TRBV30 and J usage is TRBJ2-3; TRBD2 is a possible D gene (6 bases). Per germline, CDR1 GTSNPN and CDR2 SVGIG (reference sequence). Trimming removed 3 bases from V and 6 bases from J, with 10 bases in between. The CDR3 has 12 residues. The DNA for the CDR3 is TGTGCCTGGAGCAGGAGGGCCGATACGCAGTATTTT. The encoded protein is CAWSRRADTQYF.

The chain couples TRBV5-1 to TRBJ2-1; tentatively, D is TRBD1 (6 bases). Trimming stripped 1 base from V and 9 bases from J, with 17 bases between. This CDR3 has 15 amino acids. Germline V gives CDR1 SGHRS, CDR2 YFSETQ. The CDR3 DNA follows: TGCGCCAGCAGCTTGTCCCAGGGGAAAAGTGGTGAGCAGTTCTTC. It encodes CASSLSQGKSGEQFF.

The V gene is TRBV6-6, the J gene TRBJ1-4; 7 bases are shared with TRBD1. Germline values: CDR1 MNHNY, CDR2 SVGAGI (reference sequence). With 5 bases clipped from V and 4 bases from J, the junction kept 4 bases outside the gene matches. This CDR3 is 14 amino acids long. This CDR3 is CASSKGQLNEKLFF. CDR3 nucleotide sequence: TGTGCCAGCAGTAAGGGACAGCTTAATGAAAAACTGTTTTTT.

The chain uses TRBV15 and TRBJ2-1, with TRBD1 matching 9 bases. Per the germline V gene, CDR1 is LNHNV and CDR2 is YYDKDF (reference sequence). This CDR3 is 15 amino acids long. V was pared by 0 bases and J by 9 bases, with 6 bases of the junction left unmatched. The DNA for the CDR3 is TGTGCCACCAGCAGAGAGAAGGTGACAGGGGGTGAGCAGTTCTTC. Translated, it gives CATSREKVTGGEQFF.

The chain carries TRBV6-4 and TRBJ2-3; D may be TRBD2 (6 bases). CDR3 length: 15 residues. From germline, CDR1 is MRHNA and CDR2 SNTAGT. V was clipped by 6 bases and J by 6 bases, with 19 bases between them. CDR3 in DNA: TGTGCCAGCAGGATGGTGGAGGGCAGTTCGGATACGCAGTATTTT. This codes for CASRMVEGSSDTQYF.

The V gene is TRBV7-6, the J gene TRBJ1-3; 8 bases fit TRBD1. Trimming at V came to 4 bases and at J to 0 bases, leaving 5 bases not matched to a gene. Looked up from germline, CDR1 is SGHVS and CDR2 is FNYEAQ. This CDR3 has 16 residues. The DNA for the CDR3 is TGTGCCAGCAGCTGGGGTGACAGGGGCTCTGGAAACACCATATATTTT. Its protein product is CASSWGDRGSGNTIYF.

The genes are TRBV10-3 and TRBJ1-5; the match to TRBD1 covers 10 bases. Per the germline V gene, CDR1 is ENHRY and CDR2 is SYGVKD. CDR3 size: 14 residues. Trimming at V came to 4 bases and at J to 4 bases, leaving 1 base not matched to a gene. CDR3 bases: TGTGCCATCAGTGCGGACAGGGGGAATCAGCCCCAGCATTTT. Amino acids: CAISADRGNQPQHF.

The DNA of the CDR3 is TGTGCCAGCAGCTTTGCCGGGACAGGAGGCAATCAGCCCCAGCATTTT. The encoded protein is CASSFAGTGGNQPQHF. V gene TRBV5-4 combines with J gene TRBJ1-5, with 8 bases identical to TRBD1. This CDR3 has 16 residues. J lost 2 bases, V lost 2 bases, and 6 bases had no gene match. The germline CDR1 and CDR2 sequences are SGHNT and YYREEE (reference sequence).

V usage is TRBV27 and J usage is TRBJ1-6; D is ambiguous. The CDR3 is made up of 13 amino acids. Germline V CDR1 and CDR2: MNHEY, SMNVEV (reference sequence). Trimming cost V 7 bases and J 10 bases, with 14 bases left between them. CDR3 loop: CASTSGGWSPLHF. The CDR3 DNA follows: TGTGCCAGCACCTCAGGAGGTTGGTCACCCCTCCACTTT.